This entry is about one T cell receptor beta chain. Its antigen remains unidentified. The record originates from a study of cytomegalovirus exposure and HLA in healthy donors. Study information: Within the Caucasian-associated ancestry cluster were about 81% of the approximately 400 genotyped donors. Overall study findings and caveats: The authors listed about 170 TCR beta chains as cytomegalovirus-associated. Donors belonging to an Asian-associated ancestry cluster reportedly showed fewer N-insertions in productive TCRs than the roughly 700-donor mean, according to what a later analysis found.

The CDR3 consists of 16 residues. Looked up from germline, CDR1 is LNHNV and CDR2 is YYDKDF (reference sequence). V was clipped by 1 base and J by 5 bases; unmatched bases: 9. PCR employed 60 Vbeta and 13 Jbeta primers. TCRdb's table, derived via immunoSEQ multiplex PCR, lists solely in-frame clones and lacks some. Here the sample spans 110,000 to 150,000 clones, about 80% being singletons. The chain combines TRBV15 with TRBJ2-5, with 8 bases fitting TRBD2. Sequencing was done on a sample of PBMCs. The sequence came from a man aged 40-55 years in good health and CMV-seronegative. CDR3 coding DNA: TGTGCCACCAGCAGAGTAATGAGCGGGGGAGTGGAGACCCAGTACTTC. This translates into CATSRVMSGGVETQYF.